This T cell receptor beta chain comes out of a study of beta chain features in type 1 diabetes. Overall study context: Across all samples, fewer than 120,000,000 sorted cells were examined.

This CDR3 region has 14 residues. Germline V gene sequence: CDR1 LNHNV, CDR2 YYDKDF (reference sequence). The junction had 5 bases not matched to a gene; V was cut back by 3 bases and J by 4 bases. Every bit of the isolated RNA underwent reverse transcription, so sequencing read expressed TCRB transcripts. Profiled with immunoSEQ multiplex PCR; TCRdb holds only in-frame clones, not every one. This table has under 900,000 clones, roughly 17% appearing once. This clone has just a few counts. Every donor had blood drawn once into heparin, roughly 100 mL on average. The origin of this receptor is a woman between 18 and 30 years old in good health. The rearrangement uses TRBV15 and TRBJ1-2; 7 bases are shared with TRBD1. The sequenced sample was naive CD4+ T cells from blood. In nucleotides, the CDR3 is TGTGCCACCAGCAGCCGGACAGGCCTCTATGGCTACACCTTC. This encodes CATSSRTGLYGYTF.